This section outlines one T cell receptor beta chain sequence together with its context. Its antigen is not known. The entry originates in a study of TIL therapy for anti-PD-1-resistant metastatic lung cancer. Study information: Tumors had a median PD-L1 proportion score of approximately 6.4%.

Regarding the study as a whole: Many TIL product clones were absent from baseline tumor, suggesting clonal contraction.

Time point described: pre-treatment sample, taken before nivolumab and TIL therapy. Tumor tissue came from excised metastases, mostly pleural nodules or supraclavicular lymph nodes. Germline CDR1 and CDR2: SGHVS and FNYEAQ. V shed 2 bases and J 8 bases; nucleotides not matched to a gene: 6. The CDR3 consists of 14 residues. Sequencing used immunoSEQ v3. Only in-frame clones appear in the TCRdb table, and some are missing; sequencing was by immunoSEQ multiplex PCR. The data show over 10,000 clones, less than 70% seen once. Sequenced material: tumor tissue, taken at baseline. The TCR was taken from a woman between 30 and 85 years old with non-small cell lung cancer. V usage is TRBV7-6 and J usage is TRBJ1-3; 7 bases agree with TRBD1. The CDR3 DNA sequence: TGTGCCAGCAGCTTAAGGCACAGGGGTGACACCATATATTTT. This codes for CASSLRHRGDTIYF.